The 22 T cell receptor beta chains below all came from one sample that was sequenced in a study of T cell responses to AZD1222 COVID-19 vaccine. Clones were sequenced by immunoSEQ multiplex PCR, and TCRdb holds only the in-frame ones, with some missing. The sample has 70,000 to 85,000 clones; approximately 90% are singletons. The input for sequencing was peripheral blood, taken on day 0 of AZD1222 vaccination. These receptors originate from an adult in good health.

The chain employs TRBV12-5 and TRBJ2-3; 8 nucleotides match TRBD2. Germline-derived CDR1 and CDR2 are LGHNT and FRNRAP. This CDR3 spans 15 amino acids. With V trimmed by 5 bases and J by 1 base, 5 bases remained unmatched. The chain's CDR3 is CASGTTSDGTDTQYF. The CDR3 region has the DNA TGTGCTAGTGGTACGACTAGCGATGGCACAGATACGCAGTATTTT.

This chain joins TRBV13 and TRBJ1-1; 8 nucleotides line up with TRBD1. V dropped 5 bases and J dropped 7; count of bases not matched to a gene: 6. The germline CDR1 and CDR2 sequences are PRHDT and FYEKMQ (reference sequence). The CDR3 has 13 amino acids. In nucleotides, the CDR3 is TGTGCCAGCAGCACCCAGACAGGGGATGAAGCTTTCTTT. This encodes CASSTQTGDEAFF.

The chain combines TRBV5-1 with TRBJ2-3, with D unresolved. From germline, CDR1 is SGHRS and CDR2 YFSETQ. This CDR3 has 16 residues. V lost 0 bases and J 4 bases, leaving 15 bases between the germline ends. CDR3 nucleotides: TGCGCCAGCAGCTTGGCCACGACGGTGGGCGCAGATACGCAGTATTTT. As protein: CASSLATTVGADTQYF. The full variable domain, with the rest looked up from reference TRBV5-1 and TRBJ2-3, is KAGVTQTPRYLIKTRGQQVTLSCSPISGHRSVSWYQQTPGQGLQFLFEYFSETQRNKGNFPGRFSGRQFSNSRSEMNVSTLELGDSALYLCASSLATTVGADTQYFGPGTRLTVL.

The V call is TRBV5-5, the J call TRBJ1-1; no definite D call. The CDR3 consists of 15 residues. Germline V lookup: CDR1 SGHKS, CDR2 YYEKEE (reference sequence). The V end lost 1 base, the J end lost 4 bases, and 14 bases lay between the germline ends. The CDR3 loop reads CASSLMVSPTTEAFF. CDR3 DNA sequence: TGTGCCAGCAGCTTGATGGTCAGCCCGACCACTGAAGCTTTCTTT.

J is TRBJ2-5 and V is TRBV5-1; 7 bases agree with TRBD2. The CDR3 is 14 residues long. After removal of 3 bases from V and 1 base from J, the junction contained 3 bases not matched to a gene. CDR1 SGHRS and CDR2 YFSETQ come from the germline V gene. CDR3 amino acids: CASSSWGGQETQYF. The CDR3 DNA is TGCGCCAGCAGCTCCTGGGGGGGCCAAGAGACCCAGTACTTC. Full variable domain (outside the CDR3, taken from reference TRBV5-1 and TRBJ2-5): KAGVTQTPRYLIKTRGQQVTLSCSPISGHRSVSWYQQTPGQGLQFLFEYFSETQRNKGNFPGRFSGRQFSNSRSEMNVSTLELGDSALYLCASSSWGGQETQYFGPGTRLLVL.

In nucleotides, the CDR3 is TGTGCCAGCAGCTTAACGCGCCCCCATGAGCAGTTCTTC. Encoded protein: CASSLTRPHEQFF. The rearrangement uses TRBV7-3 and TRBJ2-1; unclear D gene. The germline CDR1 and CDR2 sequences are SGHTA and FQGTGA. This CDR3 comprises 13 residues. The germline V and J ends were trimmed by 0 bases and 8 bases, with 8 bases remaining between them.

CDR3 DNA: TGCGCCAGCAGCCAAGAGGAGCGACAGGGCCGCGAAGCTTTCTTT. This gives the protein CASSQEERQGREAFF. The V and J genes are TRBV4-1 and TRBJ1-1, with 7 bases aligning to TRBD1. Trimming cost V 0 bases and J 8 bases; bases outside gene matches: 9. Germline V gives CDR1 MGHRA, CDR2 YSYEKL. This CDR3 has 15 residues.

The chain employs TRBV3-1 (or the pseudogene TRBV3-2) and TRBJ2-2; no clear D. This CDR3 region has 14 residues. Germline V gene sequence: CDR1 LGHDT, CDR2 YNNKEL (reference sequence). V shed 0 bases and J shed 9 bases, with 11 bases lying between them. The CDR3: CASSQEVTRRELFF. The CDR3 DNA reads TGTGCCAGCAGCCAAGAGGTTACCCGCCGGGAGCTGTTTTTT.

This rearrangement joins TRBV29-1 to TRBJ1-3; D not resolved. The CDR3 is 14 amino acids. The germline V and J ends were trimmed by 0 bases and 3 bases, with 9 bases remaining between them. Germline CDR1 reads SQVTM; CDR2 reads ANQGSEA. The CDR3 sequence: CSVEDGRNGNTIYF. DNA of the CDR3: TGCAGCGTTGAAGATGGCAGGAATGGAAACACCATATATTTT.

The chain uses TRBV3-1 (or the pseudogene TRBV3-2) and TRBJ1-5; D is undetermined. Deletions cut 0 bases from V and 4 bases from J, with 10 bases between. Germline V gene lookup returns CDR1 LGHDT and CDR2 YNNKEL (reference sequence). The length of the CDR3 is 15 residues. The CDR3 coding sequence is TGTGCCAGCAGCCAAGACGTCACACCAAATCAGCCCCAGCATTTT. Its protein is CASSQDVTPNQPQHF.

This clone was seen only once. The gene calls are TRBV30 and TRBJ1-6, with D tentatively TRBD1 (6 bases). Trimming stripped 3 bases from V and 6 bases from J, with 12 bases between. This CDR3 comprises 14 residues. Germline-derived CDR1 and CDR2 are GTSNPN and SVGIG (reference sequence). CDR3 loop: CAWRGAWANSPLHF. The CDR3 region has the DNA TGTGCCTGGAGGGGGGCTTGGGCTAATTCACCCCTCCACTTT.

The genes are TRBV19 and TRBJ1-1; 10 bases fit TRBD1. V lost 4 bases to trimming and J lost 6 bases; unmatched junction nucleotides: 8. CDR3 length: 15 amino acids. From germline, CDR1 is LNHDA and CDR2 SQIVND (reference sequence). CDR3 DNA: TGTGCCAGTAGTAGACCGGGACAGGGGCACGCTGAAGCTTTCTTT. Residues: CASSRPGQGHAEAFF.

This chain uses TRBV3-1 (or the pseudogene TRBV3-2) with TRBJ2-4; 11 positions agree with TRBD1. The V segment lost 5 bases and the J segment 9 bases; nucleotides outside the gene matches: 3. This CDR3 has 13 residues. Germline assignment: CDR1 LGHDT and CDR2 YNNKEL (reference sequence). Written as DNA, the CDR3 is TGTGCCAGCAGCTCGGGACAGGGGGGCATTCAGTACTTC. This gives the protein CASSSGQGGIQYF.

The chain recombines TRBV14 with TRBJ2-2; unclear D gene. Germline V gene data show CDR1 as SGHDN and CDR2 as FVKESK. V was pared by 0 bases and J by 4 bases, with 9 bases between. The CDR3 contains 15 residues. The DNA of the CDR3 is TGTGCCAGCAGCCAAGAATGGGGAATCACCGGGGAGCTGTTTTTT. This encodes CASSQEWGITGELFF.

The chain recombines TRBV15 with TRBJ1-1; no clear D. Deletions cut 0 bases from V and 3 bases from J, with 11 bases between. Germline V CDR1 and CDR2: LNHNV, YYDKDF (reference sequence). The CDR3 runs to 15 residues. The CDR3 DNA reads TGTGCCACCAGCAGAGATAATGGGATGGACACTGAAGCTTTCTTT. Translated, it gives CATSRDNGMDTEAFF.

V gene TRBV5-4 combines with J gene TRBJ2-1, with TRBD2 identical over 15 bases. CDR3 length equals 16 residues. The germline gives CDR1 SGHNT, CDR2 YYREEE (reference sequence). The V segment lost 3 bases and the J segment 9 bases; nucleotides outside the gene matches: 7. CDR3 nucleotide sequence: TGTGCCAGCAGCTCAGGGACTAGCGGGAGGAGAGGTGAGCAGTTCTTC. The encoded protein is CASSSGTSGRRGEQFF.

The chain recombines TRBV30 with TRBJ1-3; D is unresolved. Trimming removed 3 bases from V and 2 bases from J, with 20 bases in between. Germline-derived CDR1 and CDR2 are GTSNPN and SVGIG (reference sequence). The CDR3 has 17 amino acids. CDR3 nucleotides: TGTGCCTGGAGGTGGGGTTTGGGCGGGAGCACTGGAAACACCATATATTTT. Encoded protein: CAWRWGLGGSTGNTIYF.

This chain joins TRBV18 and TRBJ2-1; 11 nucleotides line up with TRBD2. This CDR3 spans 20 amino acids. Germline V gene data show CDR1 as KGHSH and CDR2 as LQKENI. Unmatched junction bases numbered 14, after V lost 4 bases and J lost 0 bases. The CDR3 sequence: CASSRTGTSGPGSSYNEQFF. The CDR3 coding sequence is TGTGCCAGCTCACGCACCGGGACTAGCGGCCCAGGAAGCTCCTACAATGAGCAGTTCTTC.

The table lists this clone with a few counts. The chain carries TRBV4-2 and TRBJ2-7, with D perhaps assigned TRBD1 or TRBD2 (5 bases each). The V and J ends lost 1 base and 0 bases respectively, with 7 bases between them. CDR1 and CDR2 from the germline V gene are LGHNA and YNFKEQ. This CDR3 comprises 14 residues. CDR3 sequence reads: CASSQGGGSYEQYF. CDR3 DNA: TGTGCCAGCAGCCAAGGTGGGGGCTCCTACGAGCAGTACTTC.

The chain couples TRBV27 to TRBJ1-5; D ambiguous. The CDR3 runs to 16 residues. The germline V and J ends were trimmed by 1 base and 0 bases, with 10 bases remaining between them. In germline, CDR1 is MNHEY, CDR2 SMNVEV (reference sequence). CDR3 DNA sequence: TGTGCCAGCAGTTTATTTGCACGGAATAGCAATCAGCCCCAGCATTTT. Translated, it gives CASSLFARNSNQPQHF.

The chain employs TRBV27 and TRBJ1-4; D is ambiguous. Per germline, CDR1 MNHEY and CDR2 SMNVEV (reference sequence). Trimming removed 4 bases at V and 6 bases at J, with 12 bases between. The CDR3 runs to 14 residues. CDR3 protein: CASSSPGGDEKLFF. In DNA form, the CDR3 reads TGTGCCAGCAGTTCCCCGGGTGGGGATGAAAAACTGTTTTTT.

This sequence joins TRBV6-6 and TRBJ1-4; no definite D call. CDR1 MNHNY and CDR2 SVGAGI come from the germline V gene (reference sequence). The CDR3 has 15 amino acids. Deletions cut 0 bases from V and 2 bases from J, with 7 bases between. CDR3 bases: TGTGCCAGCAGTTACTCGGGAGGGACTAATGAAAAACTGTTTTTT. Translating gives CASSYSGGTNEKLFF.